The TCR beta chain described here comes from a study of T cell responses to AZD1222 COVID-19 vaccine. The method was immunoSEQ multiplex PCR; TCRdb's version includes in-frame clones alone and lacks a portion of them. The sample has 180,000 or so clones, less than 90% seen once. Trimming left V 6 bases short and J 2 bases short, with 14 bases between. The CDR3 is made up of 14 amino acids. The germline CDR1 and CDR2 sequences are MNHEY and SVGAGI. The source material was peripheral blood, sampled on day 0 of AZD1222 vaccination. The chain uses TRBV6-5 and TRBJ2-7, with D possibly matching TRBD1 (6 bases). The receptor was derived from an adult in good health. CDR3 DNA: TGTGCCAGCAGACCGACAGGTTCTACCTACGAGCAGTACTTC. It specifies CASRPTGSTYEQYF.